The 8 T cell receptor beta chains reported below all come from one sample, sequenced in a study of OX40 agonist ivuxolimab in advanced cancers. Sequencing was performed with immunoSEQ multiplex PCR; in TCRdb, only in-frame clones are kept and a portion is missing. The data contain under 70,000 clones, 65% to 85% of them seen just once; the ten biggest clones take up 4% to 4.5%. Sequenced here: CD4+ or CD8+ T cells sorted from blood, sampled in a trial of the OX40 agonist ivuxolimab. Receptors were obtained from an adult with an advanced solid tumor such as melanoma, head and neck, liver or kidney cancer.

CDR3 sequence reads: CASSWGQSNSPLHF. CDR3 sequence (DNA): TGTGCCAGCAGCTGGGGACAGAGTAATTCACCCCTCCACTTT. J is TRBJ1-6 and V is TRBV6-5; 7 bases align to TRBD1. This CDR3 is 14 amino acids long. V gave up 6 bases and J gave up 6 bases; unmatched junction bases: 5. Germline-derived CDR1 and CDR2 are MNHEY and SVGAGI.

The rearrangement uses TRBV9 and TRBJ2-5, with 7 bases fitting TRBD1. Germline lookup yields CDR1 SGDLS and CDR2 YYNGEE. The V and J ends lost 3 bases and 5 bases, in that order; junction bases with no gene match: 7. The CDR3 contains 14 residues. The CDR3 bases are TGTGCCAGCAGCGCCGGGACAGTAGGGGAGACCCAGTACTTC. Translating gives CASSAGTVGETQYF.

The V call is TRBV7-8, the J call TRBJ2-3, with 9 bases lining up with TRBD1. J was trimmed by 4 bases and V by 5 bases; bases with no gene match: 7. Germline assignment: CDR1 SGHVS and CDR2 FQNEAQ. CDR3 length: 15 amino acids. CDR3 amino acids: CASSQGQGNADTQYF. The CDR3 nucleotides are TGTGCCAGCAGCCAAGGACAGGGGAACGCAGATACGCAGTATTTT.

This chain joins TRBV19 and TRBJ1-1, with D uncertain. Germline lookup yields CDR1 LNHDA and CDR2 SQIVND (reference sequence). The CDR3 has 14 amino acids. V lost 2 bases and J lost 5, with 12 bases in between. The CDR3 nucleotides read TGTGCCAGTAGTATAACGGGCAGCCAAACTGAAGCTTTCTTT. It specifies CASSITGSQTEAFF.

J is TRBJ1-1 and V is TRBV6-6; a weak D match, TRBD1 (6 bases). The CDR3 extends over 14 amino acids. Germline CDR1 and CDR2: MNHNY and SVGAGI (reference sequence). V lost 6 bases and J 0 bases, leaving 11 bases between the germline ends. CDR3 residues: CASSRTVMNTEAFF. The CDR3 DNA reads TGTGCCAGCAGCCGGACAGTCATGAACACTGAAGCTTTCTTT.

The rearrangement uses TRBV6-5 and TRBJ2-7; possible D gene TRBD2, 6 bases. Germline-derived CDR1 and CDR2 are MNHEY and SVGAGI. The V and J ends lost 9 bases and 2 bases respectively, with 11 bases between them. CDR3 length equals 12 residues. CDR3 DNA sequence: TGTGCCAGTTGGAGGGTCCCCTACGAGCAGTACTTC. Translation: CASWRVPYEQYF.

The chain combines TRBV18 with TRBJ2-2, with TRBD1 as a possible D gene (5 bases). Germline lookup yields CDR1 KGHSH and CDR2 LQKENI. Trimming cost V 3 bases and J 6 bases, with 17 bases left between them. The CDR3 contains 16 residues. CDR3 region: CASSPTASVLSGELFF. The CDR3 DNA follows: TGTGCCAGCTCACCGACAGCCTCGGTCCTATCCGGGGAGCTGTTTTTT. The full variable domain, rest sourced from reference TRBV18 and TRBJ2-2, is NAGVMQNPRHLVRRRGQEARLRCSPMKGHSHVYWYRQLPEEGLKFMVYLQKENIIDESGMPKERFSAEFPKEGPSILRIQQVVRGDSAAYFCASSPTASVLSGELFFGEGSRLTVL.

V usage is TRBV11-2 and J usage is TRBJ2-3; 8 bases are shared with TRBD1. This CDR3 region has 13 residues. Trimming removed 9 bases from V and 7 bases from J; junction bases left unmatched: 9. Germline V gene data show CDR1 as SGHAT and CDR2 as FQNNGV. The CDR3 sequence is CASNRGSSYTQYF. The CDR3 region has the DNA TGTGCCAGTAACAGGGGGAGCAGTTATACGCAGTATTTT.